These T cell receptor beta chains were read from a single sample in a study of T cell changes during pregnancy in multiple sclerosis. The data were produced by immunoSEQ multiplex PCR, yet TCRdb's version contains in-frame clones alone and is incomplete. The profile shows over 65,000 clones, approximately 91% of them singletons. The sequenced sample was peripheral blood, obtained in the first trimester of pregnancy. The receptors were sampled from a female donor with multiple sclerosis, enrolled in a pregnancy study. Both conserved end residues are part of each CDR3. The order of the fields is V gene, J gene, CDR3 protein.

V: TRBV15; J: TRBJ1-4; CDR3: CATSGTGSEKLFF
V: TRBV19; J: TRBJ2-2; CDR3: CASSMWSTGELFF
V: TRBV28; J: TRBJ1-2; CDR3: CASSLWGEYGYTF
V: TRBV7-8; J: TRBJ2-1; CDR3: CASSLEDGSGDNEQFF
V: TRBV9; J: TRBJ2-1; CDR3: CASSVGGPSSNEQFF
V: TRBV7-9; J: TRBJ2-3; CDR3: CASSGRLAVYF
V: TRBV18; J: TRBJ1-6; CDR3: CASSPPGGDASPLHF
V: TRBV2; J: TRBJ1-2; CDR3: CASSEEGDYGYTF
V: TRBV29-1; J: TRBJ1-4; CDR3: CSVLSDSLNEKLFF
V: TRBV5-6; J: TRBJ2-1; CDR3: CASSLSAGGLYNEQFF
V: TRBV27; J: TRBJ2-6; CDR3: CASGGTSDRSSGANVLTF
V: TRBV27; J: TRBJ2-3; CDR3: CASLAGGTDTQYF
V: TRBV6-4; J: TRBJ2-3; CDR3: CASSEGSTSTDTQYF